This T cell receptor (beta chain) came from a study of shared clonotypes between healthy human individuals. How the authors handled the data: In the immunoSEQ data, sequences were junction-only and lacked quality scores, so filtering differed. Only in-frame clones appear in the TCRdb table, and some are missing; sequencing was by immunoSEQ multiplex PCR. That table furnishes V, J and clone size, whereas the DNA furnished D and trimming. The sample holds millions of clones; 95% are singletons and the top ten take 0.1% to 0.15%. Looked up from germline, CDR1 is SGHVS and CDR2 is FNYEAQ. The CDR3 runs 11 residues. Between the trimmed V and J ends, which lost 4 bases and 6 bases, there was a span of 5 bases. Findings of the study overall: A reduction in generation probabilities was seen for non-shared clonotypes relative to those shared by all four donors. Generally, naive subsets (rather than memory subsets) showed larger estimated richness.

Remarks on this clone: Its target is not known.

Sequenced input: naive CD4+ T cells sorted from blood. As to subset: CD45RA+ positively selected. This sequence joins TRBV7-6 and TRBJ2-3; D not certain. This sequence was found in a man aged 18 to 29 in good health. Here the CDR3 reads CASSSLDTQYF. As DNA, the CDR3 is TGTGCCAGCAGCTCCTTGGATACGCAGTATTTT.